This TCR beta chain was documented in a study of blood T cell repertoires in COVID-19. In its sample, this clone was seen a few times. The method was immunoSEQ multiplex PCR; TCRdb's version includes in-frame clones alone and lacks a portion of them. Of 250,000 to 300,000 clones in the sample, around 84% were seen once. Per germline, CDR1 SNHLY and CDR2 FYNNEI. The CDR3 has 14 amino acids. J gave up 0 bases and V 9 bases, and 7 bases lay outside the gene matches. Sequenced: PBMCs or T cells enriched from blood (not recorded which). V is TRBV2 and J is TRBJ1-1; the match to TRBD1 covers 7 bases. This TCR derives from a man aged 30 to 39 with acute COVID-19. The CDR3 protein is CASQRRGVNTEAFF. CDR3 DNA sequence: TGTGCCAGTCAACGCAGGGGGGTGAACACTGAAGCTTTCTTT.